The clone carrying this TCR beta chain was seen a few times. Its target is unknown. This sample is drawn from a study of blood T cells in healthy people across ages. Study-wide findings and caveats: Unsorted PBMC material precluded a definitive naive versus antigen-experienced comparison.

Alongside a J-beta primer mix, a sample-barcoded 5' primer served in a second PCR lasting 7 to 11 cycles. TCRdb fed the 5' RACE reads into MiXCR, producing one record per CDR3 protein. The table lists 1 million or so distinct CDR3 sequences, 35% to 55% of them singletons. The CDR3 has 12 amino acids. Germline values: CDR1 DFQATT, CDR2 SNEGSKA (reference sequence). After removal of 5 bases from V and 6 bases from J, the junction contained 4 bases not matched to a gene. RNA extraction gave at least 5.5 micrograms of total RNA per sample. Material: blood. J is TRBJ1-2 and V is TRBV20-1; TRBD1 aligns across 9 bases. The source of this sequence is a woman in her fifties or sixties in good health. As DNA, the CDR3 is TGCAGTGCTGTCCGGGACAGGGATGGCTACACCTTC. Translating it yields CSAVRDRDGYTF.